What follows describes a single T cell receptor (beta chain). Its antigen is currently unknown. Different DNA sequences within this sample yield the same CDR3. The data belong to a study of T cell repertoires in ileal Crohn's disease. Overall study: 30% to 40% were active smokers at surgery; median disease duration was approximately 8.5 years.

Study-level points and caveats: Clonal expansions were more frequent in active smokers than non-smokers at surgery. All patients with clonality above 26.8% had endoscopic recurrence. Compared with CD4 T cells, sorted CD8 cells carried more expanded clones.

CDR3 length: 15 residues. J gave up 4 bases and V 3 bases, and 8 bases lay outside the gene matches. CDR1 and CDR2 from the germline V gene are WNHNN and SYGVQD (reference sequence). Sequenced by immunoSEQ multiplex PCR; TCRdb stores in-frame clones only, minus some. The repertoire includes about 14,000 clones, 70% to 85% of them detected once, and about 6% sits in the top ten. Sequencing used ileal tissue. The chain combines TRBV10-1 with TRBJ2-7; the match to TRBD2 covers 8 bases. The receptor was isolated from an adult with Crohn's disease. CDR3 in amino acids: CASSEGLAIPYEQYF. For the CDR3, the DNA is TGCGCCAGCAGTGAAGGACTAGCCATACCATACGAGCAGTACTTC.